This T cell receptor beta chain is drawn from a study of breast tumors, draining lymph nodes, adjacent tissues. One entry per CDR3 protein, called by TCRdb with MiXCR from the multiplex PCR reads. The sample has some 200,000 distinct CDR3 sequences, around 33% seen once. A word on this clonotype: The target antigen is unknown.

Study-level points and caveats: Compared with basal-like, luminal-like tumors shared significantly more repertoire with nontumor tissue. Tumor T cell lymph node origin was a supported hypothesis, not proven. Compared with lymph nodes, tumors were less diverse; compared with nontumor tissue, more.

Axillary draining lymph nodes of breast cancer patients supplied the node samples. The CDR3 is 13 residues long. V was shortened by 4 bases and J by 9 bases, with 10 bases between the two germline ends. Germline V gene sequence: CDR1 LGHDT, CDR2 YNNKEL (reference sequence). Input material: axillary lymph node tissue. The TCR was taken from a female donor with breast cancer. Some clones in this sample may be carry-over from other donors' samples. J is TRBJ1-6 and V is TRBV3-1, with D perhaps TRBD1 (5 bases). Here the CDR3 DNA reads TGTGCCAGCAGCCCCCAGGGAGGTTCACCCCTCCACTTT. The encoded protein is CASSPQGGSPLHF.